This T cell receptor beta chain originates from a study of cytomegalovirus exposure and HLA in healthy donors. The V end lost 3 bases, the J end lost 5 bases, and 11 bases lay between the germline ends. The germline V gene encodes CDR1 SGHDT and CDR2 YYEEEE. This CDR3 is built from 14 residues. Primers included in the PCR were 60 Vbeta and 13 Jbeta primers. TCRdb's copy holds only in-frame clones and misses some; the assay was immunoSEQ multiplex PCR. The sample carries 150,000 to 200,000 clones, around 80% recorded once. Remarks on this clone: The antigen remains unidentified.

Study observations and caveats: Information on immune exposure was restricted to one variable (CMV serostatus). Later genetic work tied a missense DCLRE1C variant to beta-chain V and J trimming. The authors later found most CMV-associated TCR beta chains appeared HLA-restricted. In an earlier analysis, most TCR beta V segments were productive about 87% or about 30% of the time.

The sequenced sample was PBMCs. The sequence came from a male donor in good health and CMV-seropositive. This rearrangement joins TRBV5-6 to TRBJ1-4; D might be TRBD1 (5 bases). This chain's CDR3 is CASSSGPHNEKLFF. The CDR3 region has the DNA TGTGCCAGCAGCTCAGGGCCCCACAATGAAAAACTGTTTTTT.